A selection of T cell receptor beta chains follows, all from one sample in a study of blood T cell repertoires in COVID-19. The repertoire was sequenced with immunoSEQ multiplex PCR; TCRdb's copy has only in-frame clones and lacks some. The sample shows more than 350,000 clones, 85% to 90% of them seen only once. The specimen sequenced was PBMCs or T cells enriched from blood (not recorded which). All receptors come from a woman between 45 and 60 years old who had recovered from COVID-19. CDR3s include the opening cysteine and the closing phenylalanine or tryptophan. D genes are given only for firm matches. Clone size is not always given. Where it is, it says once, few, many or a class for expanded clones.

D: TRBD1; V: TRBV19; J: TRBJ1-6; length: 16; size: .; CDR3: CASSAGVTGINSPLHF; DNA: TGTGCCAGTAGTGCAGGCGTGACAGGGATAAATTCACCCCTCCACTTT
D: .; V: TRBV9; J: TRBJ1-1; length: 17; size: .; CDR3: CASSVGPGGISNTEAFF; DNA: TGTGCCAGCAGCGTAGGGCCGGGAGGGATTAGTAACACTGAAGCTTTCTTT
D: .; V: TRBV29-1; J: TRBJ1-3; length: 15; size: .; CDR3: CSAQGSGFRSNTIYF; DNA: TGCAGCGCGCAGGGGTCGGGATTCCGGAGCAACACCATATATTTT
D: .; V: TRBV3-1/TRBV3-2; J: TRBJ1-2; length: 15; size: .; CDR3: CASTPGNSAYYGYTF; DNA: TGTGCCAGCACCCCAGGGAACTCAGCCTACTATGGCTACACCTTC
D: .; V: TRBV3-1/TRBV3-2; J: TRBJ1-5; length: 14; size: .; CDR3: CASSHWGRNQPQHF; DNA: TGTGCCAGCAGCCATTGGGGCCGTAATCAGCCCCAGCATTTT
D: .; V: TRBV5-8; J: TRBJ1-2; length: 14; size: .; CDR3: CASSSSWWEYGYTF; DNA: TGTGCCAGCAGCTCCTCTTGGTGGGAGTATGGCTACACCTTC
D: TRBD1; V: TRBV7-9; J: TRBJ1-1; length: 13; size: .; CDR3: CASSHPGTAEAFF; DNA: TGTGCCAGCAGCCATCCGGGGACAGCTGAAGCTTTCTTT
D: .; V: TRBV5-1; J: TRBJ1-1; length: 12; size: few; CDR3: CASSLGAAEAFF; DNA: TGCGCCAGCAGCTTGGGGGCAGCTGAAGCTTTCTTT
D: .; V: TRBV6-2/TRBV6-3; J: TRBJ2-7; length: 12; size: once; CDR3: CASSSQGYEQYF; DNA: TGTGCCAGCAGTTCACAGGGATACGAGCAGTACTTC
D: .; V: TRBV9; J: TRBJ1-1; length: 14; size: .; CDR3: CASSVVELRAEAFF; DNA: TGTGCCAGCAGCGTAGTTGAATTACGGGCTGAAGCTTTCTTT
D: .; V: TRBV2; J: TRBJ1-5; length: 13; size: .; CDR3: CASSVRGDQPQHF; DNA: TGTGCCAGCAGTGTCAGGGGCGATCAGCCCCAGCATTTT
D: .; V: TRBV7-2; J: TRBJ2-7; length: 14; size: .; CDR3: CASSLAGPSYEQYF; DNA: TGTGCCAGCAGCTTAGCGGGGCCCTCCTACGAGCAGTACTTC
D: TRBD2; V: TRBV5-1; J: TRBJ2-7; length: 14; size: .; CDR3: CASSPGLASYEQYF; DNA: TGCGCCAGCAGCCCCGGACTAGCGTCCTACGAGCAGTACTTC
D: .; V: TRBV1; J: TRBJ1-4; length: 15; size: .; CDR3: CTSSQEGTGGEKLFF; DNA: TGCACCAGCAGCCAAGAGGGGACAGGGGGTGAAAAACTGTTTTTT
D: TRBD1; V: TRBV5-8; J: TRBJ1-2; length: 16; size: .; CDR3: CASSLEPGQLDYGYTF; DNA: TGTGCCAGCAGCTTGGAACCGGGACAGTTAGACTATGGCTACACCTTC
D: .; V: TRBV7-9; J: TRBJ2-1; length: 17; size: .; CDR3: CASSPQGAAAPRDEQFF; DNA: TGTGCCAGCAGCCCTCAAGGGGCGGCAGCCCCCCGTGATGAGCAGTTCTTC
D: .; V: TRBV19; J: TRBJ1-2; length: 15; size: .; CDR3: CASSIYPDRFYGYTF; DNA: TGTGCCAGTAGTATATATCCCGACAGATTCTATGGCTACACCTTC
D: TRBD1; V: TRBV4-2; J: TRBJ1-2; length: 17; size: .; CDR3: CASSSILDRETNYGYTF; DNA: TGTGCCAGCAGCAGCATACTAGACAGGGAAACTAACTATGGCTACACCTTC